This T cell receptor (beta chain) came from a study of CD8 T cells in Susac syndrome. FACS enriched CD8+ TEMRA cells, while bulk CD8+ and CD4+ were negatively isolated. This clonotype was seen only a few times. RNA in amounts of roughly 0.5 to 1 ug was reverse transcribed with random hexamers. Amplification of TCR beta CDR3 used immunoSEQ multiplex PCR across 54 Vbeta and 13 Jbeta. One entry per CDR3 protein results from TCRdb running MiXCR on the immunoSEQ multiplex PCR reads. The sample lists about 300,000 distinct CDR3 sequences, about 91% occurring once. The TCR originated in a human donor with multiple sclerosis. Sequenced material: CD8+ T cells from PBMCs.

CDR3 loop: CASSPWLGEGYGYTF. The DNA of the CDR3 is TGTGCCAGCAGCCCATGGTTAGGGGAGGGCTATGGCTACACCTTC. This rearrangement joins TRBV6-1 to TRBJ1-2, with D possibly being TRBD1 (5 bases). The V gene lost 6 bases and the J gene lost 4 bases, with 18 bases spanning the gap. Germline V gives CDR1 MNHNS, CDR2 SASEGT. The CDR3 runs 15 residues.